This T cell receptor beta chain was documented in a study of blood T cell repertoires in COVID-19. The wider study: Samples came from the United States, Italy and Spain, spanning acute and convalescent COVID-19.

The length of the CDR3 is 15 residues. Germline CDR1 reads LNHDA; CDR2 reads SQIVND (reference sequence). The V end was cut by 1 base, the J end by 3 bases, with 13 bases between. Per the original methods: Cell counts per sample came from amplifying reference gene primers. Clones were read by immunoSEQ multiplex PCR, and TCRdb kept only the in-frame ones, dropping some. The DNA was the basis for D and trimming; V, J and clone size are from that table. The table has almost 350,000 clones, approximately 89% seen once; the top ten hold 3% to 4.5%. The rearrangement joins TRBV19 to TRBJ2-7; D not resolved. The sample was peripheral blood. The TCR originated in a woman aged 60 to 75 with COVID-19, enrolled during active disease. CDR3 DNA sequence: TGTGCCAGTAGTATAGGCGCAGGCCGGAACTACGAGCAGTACTTC. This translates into CASSIGAGRNYEQYF.